This is a list of T cell receptor beta chains from one sample in a study of CD8 T cells in ankylosing spondylitis. MiXCR, run by TCRdb on the 5' RACE reads, gives a single entry per CDR3 protein. Seen here are some 42,000 distinct CDR3 sequences, 2.7% observed once, and the top ten hold approximately 4.4%. Sequencing input: blood, either unsorted or a sorted T cell fraction (not recorded which). The receptors stem from a male donor with ankylosing spondylitis or in good health (not recorded which). Each CDR3 is given with its conserved first and last residue. The order of the fields is J gene, V gene, D gene, clone size, CDR3 DNA, CDR3 protein. A D gene is named only where the DNA matches it firmly. Expanded clones are given a class, and other clones once, few, many or no size at all.

J gene: TRBJ2-7; V gene: TRBV9; D gene: .; clone size: many; CDR3 DNA: TGTGCCAGCAGCGTAGGACAGGCTTCCTACGAGCAGTACTTC; CDR3 protein: CASSVGQASYEQYF
J gene: TRBJ1-4; V gene: TRBV9; D gene: TRBD1; clone size: many; CDR3 DNA: TGTGCCAGCAGCGCCCGGACAGGGGGCGGCGAAAAACTGTTTTTT; CDR3 protein: CASSARTGGGEKLFF
J gene: TRBJ1-6; V gene: TRBV9; D gene: TRBD1; clone size: many; CDR3 DNA: TGTGCCAGCAGCGTAGCCGAGGGGGCCGTTTCACCCCTCCACTTT; CDR3 protein: CASSVAEGAVSPLHF
J gene: TRBJ2-1; V gene: TRBV9; D gene: .; clone size: many; CDR3 DNA: TGTGCCAGCAGCCGGGACGGGGGCTCCTACAATGAGCAGTTCTTC; CDR3 protein: CASSRDGGSYNEQFF
J gene: TRBJ2-3; V gene: TRBV9; D gene: TRBD2; clone size: many; CDR3 DNA: TGTGCCAGCAGCGCCCAACTAGCGGGAGAACTGAATACGCAGTATTTT; CDR3 protein: CASSAQLAGELNTQYF
J gene: TRBJ2-1; V gene: TRBV9; D gene: TRBD1; clone size: many; CDR3 DNA: TGTGCCAGCAGCCCGAAAGGGGGACAGGGGTCCAATGAGCAGTTCTTC; CDR3 protein: CASSPKGGQGSNEQFF
J gene: TRBJ2-7; V gene: TRBV9; D gene: .; clone size: many; CDR3 DNA: TGTGCCAGCAGCGCTACGGGCCTTCCCTACGAGCAGTACTTC; CDR3 protein: CASSATGLPYEQYF
J gene: TRBJ2-1; V gene: TRBV9; D gene: TRBD2; clone size: many; CDR3 DNA: TGTGCCAGCAGCGACAGACTAGCGGGAGGGCCCGGTGAGCAGTTCTTC; CDR3 protein: CASSDRLAGGPGEQFF
J gene: TRBJ2-7; V gene: TRBV9; D gene: .; clone size: many; CDR3 DNA: TGTGCCAGCAGCGTAGGGGGACATTCCTACGAGCAGTACTTC; CDR3 protein: CASSVGGHSYEQYF
J gene: TRBJ1-6; V gene: TRBV9; D gene: .; clone size: many; CDR3 DNA: TGTGCCAGCAGCGGTAAAGGGAGCTCCTATAATTCACCCCTCCACTTT; CDR3 protein: CASSGKGSSYNSPLHF
J gene: TRBJ1-5; V gene: TRBV9; D gene: .; clone size: many; CDR3 DNA: TGTGCCAGCAGCGTAGGGGCAGGGAAAAGCAATCAGCCCCAGCATTTT; CDR3 protein: CASSVGAGKSNQPQHF
J gene: TRBJ1-2; V gene: TRBV9; D gene: TRBD1; clone size: many; CDR3 DNA: TGTGCCAGCAGCACTTCGACAGGGGAAGGCTATGGCTACACCTTC; CDR3 protein: CASSTSTGEGYGYTF
J gene: TRBJ2-3; V gene: TRBV9; D gene: TRBD2; clone size: few; CDR3 DNA: TGTGCCAGCAGCGCGCAAGCGGGGACGATTTCGACTACGCAGTATTTT; CDR3 protein: CASSAQAGTISTTQYF
J gene: TRBJ2-3; V gene: TRBV9; D gene: TRBD2; clone size: many; CDR3 DNA: TGTGCCAGCAGCGTAGCGCCCCGCCTAGCGGGAGGAGATACGCAGTATTTT; CDR3 protein: CASSVAPRLAGGDTQYF
J gene: TRBJ1-2; V gene: TRBV9; D gene: .; clone size: many; CDR3 DNA: TGTGCCAGCAGTGCCGACAACTCTGGCTATGGCTACACCTTC; CDR3 protein: CASSADNSGYGYTF
J gene: TRBJ2-7; V gene: TRBV9; D gene: TRBD2; clone size: many; CDR3 DNA: TGTGCCAGCAGCAAAGGACTAGCAAACTCCTACGAGCAGTACTTC; CDR3 protein: CASSKGLANSYEQYF
J gene: TRBJ2-3; V gene: TRBV9; D gene: TRBD1; clone size: many; CDR3 DNA: TGTGCCAGCAGCGTCGACGGGACAGGGGTTGCAGATACGCAGTATTTT; CDR3 protein: CASSVDGTGVADTQYF
J gene: TRBJ2-1; V gene: TRBV9; D gene: TRBD2; clone size: many; CDR3 DNA: TGTGCCAGCAGCGTAACTAGCGGCTACAATGAGCAGTTCTTC; CDR3 protein: CASSVTSGYNEQFF
J gene: TRBJ2-6; V gene: TRBV9; D gene: TRBD2; clone size: many; CDR3 DNA: TGTGCCAGCAGCGTGGGACTAGCGGGAAACTCTGGGGCCAACGTCCTGACTTTC; CDR3 protein: CASSVGLAGNSGANVLTF
J gene: TRBJ2-1; V gene: TRBV9; D gene: .; clone size: many; CDR3 DNA: TGTGCCAGCAGCGGAGGTGGCTGGGACCCGCAGTTCTTC; CDR3 protein: CASSGGGWDPQFF
J gene: TRBJ2-3; V gene: TRBV9; D gene: .; clone size: many; CDR3 DNA: TGTGCCAGCAGCGTAGACTGGGGCACAGATACGCAGTATTTT; CDR3 protein: CASSVDWGTDTQYF
J gene: TRBJ2-7; V gene: TRBV9; D gene: TRBD2; clone size: many; CDR3 DNA: TGTGCCAGCAGCGCCCGGACTAGCAGGGACGAGCAGTACTTC; CDR3 protein: CASSARTSRDEQYF
J gene: TRBJ2-2; V gene: TRBV9; D gene: .; clone size: medium-sized; CDR3 DNA: TGTGCCAGCAGCCCCTCAGGAAACACCGGGGAGCTGTTTTTT; CDR3 protein: CASSPSGNTGELFF
J gene: TRBJ2-1; V gene: TRBV9; D gene: .; clone size: many; CDR3 DNA: TGTGCCAGCAGCGTAGAGGACAATGAGCAGTTCTTC; CDR3 protein: CASSVEDNEQFF
J gene: TRBJ2-1; V gene: TRBV9; D gene: TRBD2; clone size: many; CDR3 DNA: TGTGCCAGCAGCGTAGTGGGGACTAGCGGGCACCCCTACAATGAGCAGTTCTTC; CDR3 protein: CASSVVGTSGHPYNEQFF
J gene: TRBJ2-1; V gene: TRBV9; D gene: .; clone size: many; CDR3 DNA: TGTGCCAGCAGCGTAGGGTACGGGATAGGGAACTACAATGAGCAGTTCTTC; CDR3 protein: CASSVGYGIGNYNEQFF
J gene: TRBJ1-5; V gene: TRBV9; D gene: .; clone size: few; CDR3 DNA: TGTGCCAGCAGCGTAGGACCCGGTTCCAATCAGCCCCAGCATTTT; CDR3 protein: CASSVGPGSNQPQHF
J gene: TRBJ2-7; V gene: TRBV9; D gene: TRBD2; clone size: medium-sized; CDR3 DNA: TGTGCCAGCAGCCCGACCAGCGGGAGCACCTACGAGCAGTACTTC; CDR3 protein: CASSPTSGSTYEQYF
J gene: TRBJ2-1; V gene: TRBV9; D gene: .; clone size: many; CDR3 DNA: TGTGCCAGCAGCGTATCCCTAGCGTCCTACAATGAGCAGTTCTTC; CDR3 protein: CASSVSLASYNEQFF
J gene: TRBJ2-5; V gene: TRBV9; D gene: TRBD1; clone size: many; CDR3 DNA: TGTGCCAGCAGCGACGGACAGGGATGGAAGACCCAGTACTTC; CDR3 protein: CASSDGQGWKTQYF
J gene: TRBJ2-1; V gene: TRBV9; D gene: TRBD2; clone size: many; CDR3 DNA: TGTGCCAGCAGCGTAGGGCCCCGGGGTGCGGGAGAATCTGAGCAGTTCTTC; CDR3 protein: CASSVGPRGAGESEQFF
J gene: TRBJ1-5; V gene: TRBV9; D gene: .; clone size: many; CDR3 DNA: TGTGCCAGCAGTGCGGGGCTAACGAATCAGCCCCAGCATTTT; CDR3 protein: CASSAGLTNQPQHF
J gene: TRBJ2-2; V gene: TRBV9; D gene: .; clone size: many; CDR3 DNA: TGTGCCAGCAGCGTAGCCAGTCACACCGGGGAGCTGTTTTTT; CDR3 protein: CASSVASHTGELFF
J gene: TRBJ2-2; V gene: TRBV9; D gene: TRBD1; clone size: many; CDR3 DNA: TGTGCCAGCAGCCCCGCCGGACAGGGAAACACCGGGGAGCTGTTTTTT; CDR3 protein: CASSPAGQGNTGELFF
J gene: TRBJ2-5; V gene: TRBV9; D gene: TRBD1; clone size: many; CDR3 DNA: TGTGCCAGCAGCTTACAGGGGGCGTACCAAGAGACCCAGTACTTC; CDR3 protein: CASSLQGAYQETQYF
J gene: TRBJ2-7; V gene: TRBV9; D gene: .; clone size: many; CDR3 DNA: TGTGCCAGCAGCGTAGGGTTCAACTCCTACGAGCAGTACTTC; CDR3 protein: CASSVGFNSYEQYF
J gene: TRBJ2-1; V gene: TRBV9; D gene: .; clone size: many; CDR3 DNA: TGTGCCAGCAGCGTATACTCTAGCGCCGATGAGCAGTTCTTC; CDR3 protein: CASSVYSSADEQFF
J gene: TRBJ2-2; V gene: TRBV9; D gene: .; clone size: .; CDR3 DNA: TGTGCCAGCAGCCAGGGGGGGGTACCCGGGGAGCTGTTTTTT; CDR3 protein: CASSQGGVPGELFF
J gene: TRBJ2-7; V gene: TRBV9; D gene: TRBD2; clone size: many; CDR3 DNA: TGTGCCAGCAGCGCCGGGACTAGCGGGGTCTACGAGCAGTACTTC; CDR3 protein: CASSAGTSGVYEQYF
J gene: TRBJ2-3; V gene: TRBV9; D gene: .; clone size: many; CDR3 DNA: TGTGCCAGCAGCTCCCGTTTGCTGGACTCTACAGATACGCAGTATTTT; CDR3 protein: CASSSRLLDSTDTQYF
J gene: TRBJ2-1; V gene: TRBV9; D gene: TRBD2; clone size: many; CDR3 DNA: TGTGCCAGCAGCGTAGAGCGGGGGAGCTCCTACAATGAGCAGTTCTTC; CDR3 protein: CASSVERGSSYNEQFF
J gene: TRBJ2-2; V gene: TRBV9; D gene: .; clone size: many; CDR3 DNA: TGTGCCAGCAGCGAGAGGATCGAACGCACCGGGGAGCTGTTTTTT; CDR3 protein: CASSERIERTGELFF
J gene: TRBJ2-7; V gene: TRBV21-1; D gene: .; clone size: many; CDR3 DNA: TGTGCCAGCAGCAAAGATTGGTACGAGCAGTACTTC; CDR3 protein: CASSKDWYEQYF
J gene: TRBJ2-1; V gene: TRBV9; D gene: .; clone size: .; CDR3 DNA: TGTACCAGCAGCGTAGGGGGGTTAAACAATGAGCAGTTCTTC; CDR3 protein: CTSSVGGLNNEQFF
J gene: TRBJ2-1; V gene: TRBV9; D gene: .; clone size: many; CDR3 DNA: TGTGCCAGCAGCGTAGATTATGAGCAGTTCTTC; CDR3 protein: CASSVDYEQFF